This TCR delta chain derives from a study of gamma-delta T cells after stem cell transplantation. Turning to this clone: The translation of this DNA and the TCRdb protein of a much larger clone differ at residue 5, probably owing to a read error; the protein shown here is translated from the DNA.

TCRdb redid the clone calls on the RT-PCR reads with CATT. Of approximately 3,000 delta-chain clones listed, about 3% are singletons. CDR3 length: 19 amino acids. J lost 4 bases, V lost 3 bases, and 20 bases had no gene match. In germline, CDR1 is GEAIGNYY, CDR2 EKD. Specimen: gamma-delta T cells. The V and J genes are TRDV2 and TRDJ1; 9 bases map to TRDD2. The clonotype was recovered from a human donor. It is not recorded whose cells these are; they may come from a transplant donor. The CDR3 coding sequence is TGTGCCTGTGACGCCCACCTTCCTACAATCCGTGGGGACTACGATAAACTCATCTTT. This gives the protein CACDAHLPTIRGDYDKLIF.